The present T cell receptor beta chain was sequenced within a study of cytomegalovirus exposure and HLA in healthy donors. At the level of the study: Genotyping showed 81% of over 350 donors falling in the Caucasian-associated ancestry cluster. Points from the study as a whole: A previous analysis found most TCR beta V segments productive roughly 90% or roughly 30% of the time.

This CDR3 contains 14 residues. The V gene lost 5 bases and the J gene lost 2 bases, with 13 bases spanning the gap. Germline V CDR1 and CDR2: SGHAT, FQNNGV. For this clone: Its antigen is unknown.

The study ran its PCR with 60 Vbeta and 13 Jbeta primers. TCRdb's table, derived via immunoSEQ multiplex PCR, lists solely in-frame clones and lacks some. The sample totals approximately 51,000 clones. Sequencing input: PBMCs. The receptor was isolated from a man aged 40-50 years in good health and CMV-seropositive. The chain carries TRBV11-2 and TRBJ2-7; D ambiguous. The CDR3 DNA is TGTGCCAGCAGCCGTTTGACATCTACCTACGAGCAGTACTTC. Translated: CASSRLTSTYEQYF.